The rows below give T cell receptor beta chains drawn from one sample of a study of blood T cell repertoires in COVID-19. Measured with immunoSEQ multiplex PCR; TCRdb has only the in-frame clones, and not every one. Found here are tens of thousands of clones, approximately 90% of them singletons; the top ten hold approximately 20%. Sequencing was performed on peripheral blood. All receptors derive from a middle-aged man in a cohort sampled during active COVID-19. CDR3s include the opening cysteine and the closing phenylalanine or tryptophan. D genes are given only for firm matches. Clone size appears in some rows only: once, few, many, or a class for an expanded clone.

d_call	clone_size	v_call	cdr3_length	j_call	cdr3_aa	cdr3_nt
.	.	TRBV13	13	TRBJ2-7	CASSPGTYYEQYF	TGTGCCAGCAGCCCCGGGACTTACTACGAGCAGTACTTC
TRBD1	.	TRBV5-5	15	TRBJ2-7	CASRLDGQGLDEQYF	TGTGCCAGCAGATTGGATGGACAGGGGTTAGACGAGCAGTACTTC
.	.	TRBV5-6	14	TRBJ1-1	CASSSRDGGTEAFF	TGTGCCAGCAGCAGCCGCGATGGTGGCACTGAAGCTTTCTTT
TRBD1	.	TRBV5-6	13	TRBJ2-3	CASSPWDRDTQYF	TGTGCCAGCAGCCCGTGGGACAGGGATACGCAGTATTTT
.	once	TRBV12-3/TRBV12-4	13	TRBJ1-1	CASSRDFDTEAFF	TGTGCCAGCAGTCGGGACTTCGACACTGAAGCTTTCTTT
.	.	TRBV6-5	14	TRBJ1-1	CASSYYRGDTEAFF	TGTGCCAGCAGTTACTATCGGGGGGACACTGAAGCTTTCTTT
.	few	TRBV7-2	13	TRBJ2-7	CASSFLGPQEQYF	TGTGCCAGCAGCTTTCTGGGGCCCCAAGAGCAGTACTTC
TRBD2	.	TRBV2	17	TRBJ2-3	CASSGTSGFRGTDTQYF	TGTGCCAGCAGTGGGACTAGCGGATTCAGAGGCACAGATACGCAGTATTTT
.	once	TRBV5-4	13	TRBJ1-2	CASSLGQNYGYTF	TGTGCCAGCAGCTTGGGACAGAACTATGGCTACACCTTC
.	.	TRBV15	14	TRBJ1-5	CATSRDRGNQPQHF	TGTGCCACCAGCAGAGATCGGGGTAATCAGCCCCAGCATTTT
.	once	TRBV4-1	17	TRBJ1-6	CASSQDLRTLGDSPLHF	TGCGCCAGCAGCCAAGATCTCCGCACACTCGGGGATTCACCCCTCCACTTT
.	.	TRBV30	15	TRBJ2-5	CAWSVFPQELETQYF	TGTGCCTGGAGTGTTTTCCCACAGGAACTCGAGACCCAGTACTTC
.	.	TRBV19	15	TRBJ2-7	CASSTRAETGYEQYF	TGTGCCAGTAGTACCCGGGCCGAAACGGGGTACGAGCAGTACTTC
TRBD1	.	TRBV29-1	14	TRBJ2-1	CSVDGQGEGNEQFF	TGCAGCGTTGATGGACAGGGGGAGGGTAATGAGCAGTTCTTC
.	.	TRBV28	14	TRBJ1-2	CASSLHRANYGYTF	TGTGCCAGCAGTTTACACAGGGCTAACTATGGCTACACCTTC
.	.	TRBV18	14	TRBJ1-1	CASSPYRVRTEAFF	TGTGCCAGCTCACCGTACAGGGTGAGGACTGAAGCTTTCTTT
TRBD1	once	TRBV15	15	TRBJ1-4	CATSGGTAYNEKLFF	TGTGCCACCAGCGGCGGGACAGCGTATAATGAAAAACTGTTTTTT
TRBD1	.	TRBV12-3/TRBV12-4	13	TRBJ2-5	CASNPGGVETQYF	TGTGCCAGCAACCCAGGGGGCGTAGAGACCCAGTACTTC
.	once	TRBV27	16	TRBJ2-6	CASSSHRSSGANVLTF	TGTGCCAGCAGTTCACACAGGAGTTCTGGGGCCAACGTCCTGACTTTC
TRBD2	.	TRBV6-4	15	TRBJ2-1	CASSDGLGEANEQFF	TGTGCCAGCAGTGACGGACTAGGGGAGGCCAATGAGCAGTTCTTC
TRBD1	.	TRBV24-1	17	TRBJ1-1	CATSDSDGGTDNTEAFF	TGTGCCACCAGTGATTCGGACGGCGGGACAGATAACACTGAAGCTTTCTTT
.	.	TRBV30	15	TRBJ1-2	CAWSVRFAGLYGYTF	TGTGCCTGGAGTGTACGGTTCGCAGGGCTCTATGGCTACACCTTC
.	.	TRBV6-5	13	TRBJ2-3	CASSLDWRDTQYF	TGTGCCAGCAGTCTAGACTGGAGGGATACGCAGTATTTT
TRBD1	.	TRBV7-6	14	TRBJ1-2	CASTPGQGWGGYTF	TGTGCCAGCACCCCGGGACAGGGTTGGGGCGGCTACACCTTC
TRBD2	.	TRBV5-1	17	TRBJ2-3	CASSSSGGRPSTDTQYF	TGCGCCAGCAGCTCGAGCGGGGGCCGACCTAGCACAGATACGCAGTATTTT
.	.	TRBV7-8	12	TRBJ2-1	CASSLGLNQQFF	TGTGCCAGCAGCTTGGGACTCAACCAGCAGTTCTTC
.	.	TRBV11-2	14	TRBJ1-1	CASSLEQGVTEAFF	TGTGCCAGCAGCTTAGAACAGGGAGTGACTGAAGCTTTCTTT
.	.	TRBV14	16	TRBJ2-3	CASSQDHGDFTDTQYF	TGTGCCAGCAGCCAAGATCACGGGGATTTTACAGATACGCAGTATTTT
.	.	TRBV19	13	TRBJ2-5	CASSTPYQETQYF	TGTGCCAGTAGTACCCCGTACCAAGAGACCCAGTACTTC
TRBD1	.	TRBV28	16	TRBJ2-7	CASSTGTGTLIYEQYF	TGTGCCAGCAGCACAGGGACAGGGACATTAATCTACGAGCAGTACTTC
.	.	TRBV6-2/TRBV6-3	15	TRBJ2-3	CASNPFREGTDTQYF	TGTGCCAGCAACCCATTTAGGGAGGGCACAGATACGCAGTATTTT
.	.	TRBV30	15	TRBJ1-2	CAWGRARGTLYGYTF	TGTGCCTGGGGGCGGGCTCGCGGGACTCTCTATGGCTACACCTTC
TRBD1	once	TRBV11-3	17	TRBJ1-4	CASRKWTGGNRNEKLFF	TGTGCCAGCAGAAAGTGGACAGGGGGGAACCGAAATGAAAAACTGTTTTTT
.	once	TRBV5-4	13	TRBJ2-1	CASSFTADNEQFF	TGTGCCAGCAGCTTTACTGCCGACAATGAGCAGTTCTTC
TRBD1	.	TRBV13	12	TRBJ2-7	CASSSGQSEQYF	TGTGCCAGCAGCTCGGGACAGTCCGAGCAGTACTTC
TRBD2	.	TRBV5-1	14	TRBJ2-1	CASSLAGGGDEQFF	TGCGCCAGCAGCTTAGCGGGAGGCGGCGATGAGCAGTTCTTC
TRBD1	few	TRBV9	14	TRBJ2-7	CASSVDRWDYEQYF	TGTGCCAGCAGCGTGGACAGGTGGGACTACGAGCAGTACTTC
TRBD1	.	TRBV7-6	16	TRBJ2-3	CASSFTGDPRADTQYF	TGTGCCAGCAGCTTTACAGGGGATCCGCGGGCAGATACGCAGTATTTT
TRBD1	.	TRBV5-1	15	TRBJ2-2	CASSPTTGSPGELFF	TGCGCCAGCAGCCCAACGACAGGGTCCCCCGGGGAGCTGTTTTTT
.	.	TRBV7-2	14	TRBJ1-1	CASSLVSGYTEAFF	TGTGCCAGCAGCTTAGTATCGGGATACACTGAAGCTTTCTTT
.	few	TRBV6-2/TRBV6-3	13	TRBJ2-1	CASSYAEYNEQFF	TGTGCCAGCAGTTACGCGGAGTACAATGAGCAGTTCTTC
.	.	TRBV9	14	TRBJ2-3	CASSPNAPTDTQYF	TGTGCCAGCAGTCCAAATGCGCCTACAGATACGCAGTATTTT
.	.	TRBV7-9	14	TRBJ1-2	CASSHTIRTYGYTF	TGTGCCAGCAGTCACACCATTCGAACCTATGGCTACACCTTC
TRBD1	.	TRBV7-8	14	TRBJ2-3	CASSFSGGWDTQYF	TGTGCCAGCAGCTTTTCAGGGGGCTGGGATACGCAGTATTTT
.	.	TRBV2	17	TRBJ2-6	CASRGFYRGSGANVLTF	TGTGCCAGCAGAGGCTTCTACCGAGGCTCTGGGGCCAACGTCCTGACTTTC
.	.	TRBV5-1	13	TRBJ2-3	CASSLAATDTQYF	TGCGCCAGCAGCTTGGCCGCGACAGATACGCAGTATTTT